The 8 T cell receptor beta chains in this list originate from one sample, sequenced in a study of cytomegalovirus exposure and HLA in healthy donors. The PCR ran on 60 Vbeta and 13 Jbeta primers. Profiling relied on immunoSEQ multiplex PCR, and the TCRdb table lists in-frame clones only, not all of them. The sample has 150,000 to 200,000 clones, approximately 80% seen once. The material sequenced was PBMCs. These TCRs come from a woman aged 25 to 39 in good health and CMV-seronegative.

The chain has TRBV7-9 and TRBJ2-2; D gene unclear. The CDR3 extends over 14 amino acids. Per the germline V gene, CDR1 is SEHNR and CDR2 is FQNEAQ (reference sequence). Trimming pared 1 base from V and 5 bases from J, leaving 8 bases between. The CDR3: CASSLGPTTGELFF. CDR3 nucleotides: TGTGCCAGCAGCTTAGGGCCAACAACCGGGGAGCTGTTTTTT.

This chain connects TRBV5-6 to TRBJ1-2, with TRBD1 identical over 8 bases. The V segment lost 0 bases and the J segment 6 bases; nucleotides outside the gene matches: 10. Germline lookup yields CDR1 SGHDT and CDR2 YYEEEE. The CDR3 has 16 residues. Here the CDR3 reads CASSLAVRGREDGYTF. As DNA, the CDR3 is TGTGCCAGCAGCTTGGCCGTCAGGGGGCGCGAGGATGGCTACACCTTC.

J is TRBJ2-3 and V is TRBV9; 8 nucleotides align to TRBD2. The CDR3 spans 15 residues. V gave up 4 bases and J gave up 6 bases; unmatched junction bases: 10. Per germline, CDR1 SGDLS and CDR2 YYNGEE. CDR3 in DNA: TGTGCCAGCAGCCCACGGGGGGGCCGGGGGGATACGCAGTATTTT. Translating it yields CASSPRGGRGDTQYF.

The V gene is TRBV27, the J gene TRBJ2-7; tentative D call: TRBD1 (6 bases). The CDR3 contains 14 residues. Germline lookup yields CDR1 MNHEY and CDR2 SMNVEV (reference sequence). Trimming removed 1 base at V and 9 bases at J, with 16 bases between. Here the CDR3 DNA reads TGTGCCAGCAGTTTATTGACAGGAGGCAACTGGCAGTACTTC. It yields the protein CASSLLTGGNWQYF.

V and J are TRBV27 and TRBJ2-3; D possibly corresponds to TRBD2 (7 bases). Germline V gives CDR1 MNHEY, CDR2 SMNVEV (reference sequence). This CDR3 is 17 amino acids long. The ends were cut back, 7 bases at V and 2 bases at J, with 22 bases in the middle. The CDR3 coding sequence is TGTGCCAGCACCGACCTCTCAAGGGGGGGGATCACAGATACGCAGTATTTT. Protein sequence: CASTDLSRGGITDTQYF.

Only one count was recorded for this clone. CDR3 coding DNA: TGTGCCAGTAGTTTGCCCTACGAGGGGGTGAACACTGAAGCTTTCTTT. This encodes CASSLPYEGVNTEAFF. V is TRBV19 and J is TRBJ1-1, with D possibly TRBD1 on 6 matching bases. Deletions cut 5 bases from V and 0 bases from J, with 16 bases between. The CDR3 is made up of 16 amino acids. The germline CDR1 and CDR2 sequences are LNHDA and SQIVND (reference sequence). Combining the CDR3 with reference TRBV19 and TRBJ1-1 gives the whole variable domain DGGITQSPKYLFRKEGQNVTLSCEQNLNHDAMYWYRQDPGQGLRLIYYSQIVNDFQKGDIAEGYSVSREKKESFPLTVTSAQKNPTAFYLCASSLPYEGVNTEAFFGQGTRLTVV.

The chain employs TRBV28 and TRBJ1-2; 7 positions agree with TRBD1. Per the germline V gene, CDR1 is MDHEN and CDR2 is SYDVKM. The CDR3 runs 14 residues. The V and J ends lost 6 bases and 0 bases, in that order; junction bases with no gene match: 4. The CDR3 is CASRLQGTNYGYTF. The CDR3 DNA sequence: TGTGCCAGCAGACTACAGGGGACTAACTATGGCTACACCTTC.

This rearrangement joins TRBV4-3 to TRBJ2-3; TRBD2 agrees at 8 bases. V lost 0 bases and J lost 1; bases outside the gene matches: 3. This CDR3 is 16 amino acids long. Germline V gene data show CDR1 as LGHNA and CDR2 as YSLEER. The CDR3 protein is CASSQDLGLGTDTQYF. CDR3 DNA sequence: TGCGCCAGCAGCCAAGATTTGGGACTAGGCACAGATACGCAGTATTTT.